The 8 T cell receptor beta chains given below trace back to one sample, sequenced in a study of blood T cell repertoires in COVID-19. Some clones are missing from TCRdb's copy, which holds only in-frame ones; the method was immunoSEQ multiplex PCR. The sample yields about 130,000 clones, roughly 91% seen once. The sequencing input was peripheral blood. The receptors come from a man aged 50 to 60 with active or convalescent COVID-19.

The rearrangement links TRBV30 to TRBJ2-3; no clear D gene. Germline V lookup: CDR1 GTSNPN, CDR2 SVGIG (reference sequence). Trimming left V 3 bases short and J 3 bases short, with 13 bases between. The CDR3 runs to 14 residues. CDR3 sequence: CAWRTLGRTDTQYF. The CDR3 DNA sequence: TGTGCCTGGAGGACACTTGGCAGGACAGATACGCAGTATTTT.

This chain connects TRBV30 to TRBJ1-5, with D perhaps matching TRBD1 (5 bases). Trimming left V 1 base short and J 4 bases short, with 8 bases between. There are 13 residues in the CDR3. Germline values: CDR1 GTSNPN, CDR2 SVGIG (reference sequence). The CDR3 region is CAWSEGKNQPQHF. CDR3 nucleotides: TGTGCCTGGAGTGAGGGGAAGAATCAGCCCCAGCATTTT.

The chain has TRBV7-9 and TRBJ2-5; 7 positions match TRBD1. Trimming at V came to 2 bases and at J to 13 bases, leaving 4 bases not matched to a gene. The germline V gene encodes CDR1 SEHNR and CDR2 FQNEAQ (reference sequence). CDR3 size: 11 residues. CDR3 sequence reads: CASSLRGGLYF. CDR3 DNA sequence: TGTGCCAGCAGCTTAAGAGGGGGCTTGTACTTC. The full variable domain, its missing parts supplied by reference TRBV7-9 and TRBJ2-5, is DTGVSQNPRHKITKRGQNVTFRCDPISEHNRLYWYRQTLGQGPEFLTYFQNEAQLEKSRLLSDRFSAERPKGSFSTLEIQRTEQGDSAMYLCASSLRGGLYFGPGTRLLVL.

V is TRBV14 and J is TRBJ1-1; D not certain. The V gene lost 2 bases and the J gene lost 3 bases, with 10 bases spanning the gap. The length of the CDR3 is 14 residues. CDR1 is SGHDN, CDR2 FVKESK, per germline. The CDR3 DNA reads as TGTGCCAGCAGCCAACGACACGGGGACACTGAAGCTTTCTTT. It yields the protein CASSQRHGDTEAFF.

CDR3 loop: CSVEDNTDTQYF. The CDR3 DNA reads TGCAGCGTTGAAGACAACACAGATACGCAGTATTTT. V gene TRBV29-1 combines with J gene TRBJ2-3; D gene unclear. The CDR3 extends over 12 amino acids. Germline CDR1 is SQVTM and CDR2 is ANQGSEA. The V end lost 0 bases, the J end lost 2 bases, and 3 bases lay between the germline ends.

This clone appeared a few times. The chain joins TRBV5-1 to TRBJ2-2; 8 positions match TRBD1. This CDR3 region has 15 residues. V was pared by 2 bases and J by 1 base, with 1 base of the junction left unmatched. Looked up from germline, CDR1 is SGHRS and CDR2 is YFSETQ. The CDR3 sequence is CASSLGTGNTGELFF. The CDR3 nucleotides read TGCGCCAGCAGCTTAGGGACAGGGAACACCGGGGAGCTGTTTTTT. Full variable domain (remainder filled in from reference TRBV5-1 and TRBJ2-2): KAGVTQTPRYLIKTRGQQVTLSCSPISGHRSVSWYQQTPGQGLQFLFEYFSETQRNKGNFPGRFSGRQFSNSRSEMNVSTLELGDSALYLCASSLGTGNTGELFFGEGSRLTVL.

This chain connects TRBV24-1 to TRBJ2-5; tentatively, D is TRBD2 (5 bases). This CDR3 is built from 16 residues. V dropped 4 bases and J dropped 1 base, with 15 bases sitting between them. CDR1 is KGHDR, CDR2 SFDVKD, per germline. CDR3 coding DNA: TGTGCCACCAGTGACGCCGGGATCCAACTCCAAGAGACCCAGTACTTC. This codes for CATSDAGIQLQETQYF.

The CDR3 DNA sequence: TGTGCCAGTAGTATCCGCGGACTAGCTCCGAGCTCCTACAATGAGCAGTTCTTC. Its protein is CASSIRGLAPSSYNEQFF. V and J are TRBV19 and TRBJ2-1, with TRBD2 matching 8 bases. CDR1 is LNHDA, CDR2 SQIVND, per germline (reference sequence). CDR3 size: 18 residues. After removal of 3 bases from V and 0 bases from J, the junction contained 10 bases not matched to a gene.